This T cell receptor beta chain comes out of a study of blood T cell repertoires in COVID-19. Study in general: Nucleic acid was either cDNA or gDNA, and it came from T cells, B-cell-depleted T cells, or PBMCs.

Libraries were prepared by immunoSEQ multiplex PCR; TCRdb keeps only in-frame clonotypes and omits some of them. Of just under 150,000 clones in the sample, about nine tenths were seen once. Germline CDR1 and CDR2: LGHNA and YSLEER. The CDR3 covers 16 residues. The V and J ends lost 2 bases and 8 bases respectively, with 20 bases between them. The source of this sequence is a human donor in a cohort sampled during active COVID-19. The sample taken for sequencing was peripheral blood. J is TRBJ2-3 and V is TRBV4-3, with a weak D call TRBD2 (6 bases). As DNA, the CDR3 is TGCGCCAGCAGCCAAAGCACCTCGACTAGTTCGCGTACGCAGTATTTT. Its translation: CASSQSTSTSSRTQYF.